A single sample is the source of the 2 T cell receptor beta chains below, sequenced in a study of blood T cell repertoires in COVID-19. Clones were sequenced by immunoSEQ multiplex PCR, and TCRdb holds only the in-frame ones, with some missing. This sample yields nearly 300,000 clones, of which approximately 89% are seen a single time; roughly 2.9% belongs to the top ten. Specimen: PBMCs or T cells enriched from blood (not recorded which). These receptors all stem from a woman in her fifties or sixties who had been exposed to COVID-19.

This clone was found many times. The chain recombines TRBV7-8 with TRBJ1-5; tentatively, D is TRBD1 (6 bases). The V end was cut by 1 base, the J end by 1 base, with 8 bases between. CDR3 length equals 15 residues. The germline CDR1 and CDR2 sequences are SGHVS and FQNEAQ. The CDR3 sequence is CASSLGDRSNQPQHF. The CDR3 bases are TGTGCCAGCAGCTTAGGAGACAGGAGCAATCAGCCCCAGCATTTT.

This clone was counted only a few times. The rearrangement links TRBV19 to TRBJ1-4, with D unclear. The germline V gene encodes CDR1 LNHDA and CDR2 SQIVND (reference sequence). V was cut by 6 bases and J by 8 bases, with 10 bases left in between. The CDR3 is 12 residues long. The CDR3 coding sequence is TGTGCCAGTAGAAAAAGAGGCGAAAAACTGTTTTTT. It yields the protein CASRKRGEKLFF.